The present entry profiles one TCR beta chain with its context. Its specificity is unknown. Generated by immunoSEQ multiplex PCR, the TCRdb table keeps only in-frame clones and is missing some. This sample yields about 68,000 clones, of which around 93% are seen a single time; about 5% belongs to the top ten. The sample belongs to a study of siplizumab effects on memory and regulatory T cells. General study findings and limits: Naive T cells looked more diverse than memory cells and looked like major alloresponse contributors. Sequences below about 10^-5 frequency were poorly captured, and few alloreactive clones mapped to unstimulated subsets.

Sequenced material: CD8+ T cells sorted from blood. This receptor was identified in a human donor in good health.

DNA for the CDR3: TGTGCCAGCAGCACCGGGGGCAATGAGCAGTTCTTC. This encodes CASSTGGNEQFF. The V gene is TRBV7-9, the J gene TRBJ2-1, with D possibly being TRBD2 (6 bases). This CDR3 is 12 amino acids long. Trimming shortened V by 5 bases and J by 6 bases, and 8 bases separated the two germline ends. Germline-derived CDR1 and CDR2 are SEHNR and FQNEAQ (reference sequence).